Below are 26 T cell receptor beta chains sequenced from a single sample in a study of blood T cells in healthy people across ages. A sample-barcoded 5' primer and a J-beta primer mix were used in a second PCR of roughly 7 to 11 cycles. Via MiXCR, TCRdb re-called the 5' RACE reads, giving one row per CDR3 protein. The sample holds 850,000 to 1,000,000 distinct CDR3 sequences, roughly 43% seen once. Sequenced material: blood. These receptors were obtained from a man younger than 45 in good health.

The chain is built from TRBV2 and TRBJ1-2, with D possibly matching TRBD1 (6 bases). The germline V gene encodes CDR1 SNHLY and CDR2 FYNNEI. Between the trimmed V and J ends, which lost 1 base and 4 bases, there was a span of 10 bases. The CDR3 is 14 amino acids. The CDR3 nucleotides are TGTGCCAGCAGTGAAGTCATGGACAGCTATGGCTACACCTTC. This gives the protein CASSEVMDSYGYTF.

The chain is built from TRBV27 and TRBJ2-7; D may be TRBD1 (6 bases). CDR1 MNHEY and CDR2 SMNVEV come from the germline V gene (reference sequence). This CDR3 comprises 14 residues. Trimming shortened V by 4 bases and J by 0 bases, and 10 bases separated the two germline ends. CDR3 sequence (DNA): TGTGCCAGCAGTTATCAGGGGCGCTCCTACGAGCAGTACTTC. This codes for CASSYQGRSYEQYF.

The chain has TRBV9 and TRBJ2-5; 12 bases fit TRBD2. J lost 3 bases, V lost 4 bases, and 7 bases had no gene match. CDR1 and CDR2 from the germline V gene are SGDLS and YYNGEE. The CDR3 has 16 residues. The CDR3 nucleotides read TGTGCCAGCAGCTCCCGAGGACTAGCGGGGAAAGAGACCCAGTACTTC. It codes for CASSSRGLAGKETQYF.

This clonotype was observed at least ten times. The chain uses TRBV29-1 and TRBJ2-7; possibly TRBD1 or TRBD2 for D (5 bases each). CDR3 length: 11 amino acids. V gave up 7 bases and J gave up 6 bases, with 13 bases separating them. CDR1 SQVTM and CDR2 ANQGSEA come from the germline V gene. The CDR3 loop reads CSGGEGLEQYF. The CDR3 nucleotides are TGCAGCGGAGGTGAGGGGCTCGAGCAGTACTTC.

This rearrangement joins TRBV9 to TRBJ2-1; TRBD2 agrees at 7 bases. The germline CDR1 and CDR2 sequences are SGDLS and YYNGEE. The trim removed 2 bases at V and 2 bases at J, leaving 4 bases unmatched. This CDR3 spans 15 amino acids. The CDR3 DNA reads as TGTGCCAGCAGCGTCGCGGGGGAAGCCTACAATGAGCAGTTCTTC. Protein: CASSVAGEAYNEQFF.

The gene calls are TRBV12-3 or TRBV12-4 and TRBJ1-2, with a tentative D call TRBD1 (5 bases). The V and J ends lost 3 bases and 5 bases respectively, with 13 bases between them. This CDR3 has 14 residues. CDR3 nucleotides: TGTGCCAGCAGTTTGGATGGGACTGAATATGGCTACACCTTC. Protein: CASSLDGTEYGYTF.

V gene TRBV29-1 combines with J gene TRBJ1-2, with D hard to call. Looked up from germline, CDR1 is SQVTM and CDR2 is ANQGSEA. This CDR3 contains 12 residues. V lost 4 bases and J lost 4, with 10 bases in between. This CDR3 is CSVVIQIYGYTF. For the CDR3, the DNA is TGCAGCGTTGTAATCCAGATCTATGGCTACACCTTC.

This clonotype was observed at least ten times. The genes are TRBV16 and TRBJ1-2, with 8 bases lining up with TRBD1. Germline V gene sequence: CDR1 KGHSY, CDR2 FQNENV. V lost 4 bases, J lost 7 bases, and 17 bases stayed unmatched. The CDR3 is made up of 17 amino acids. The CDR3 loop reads CASSPPDRQGYGGGYTF. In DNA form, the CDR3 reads TGTGCCAGCAGCCCACCGGATCGACAGGGGTACGGTGGTGGCTACACCTTC.

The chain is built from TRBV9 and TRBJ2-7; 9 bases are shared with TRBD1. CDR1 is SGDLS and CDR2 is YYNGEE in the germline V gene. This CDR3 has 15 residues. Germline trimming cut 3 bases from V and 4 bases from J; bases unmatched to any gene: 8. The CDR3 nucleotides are TGTGCCAGCAGCGCGGACGGGACAGGGCGGTACGAGCAGTACTTC. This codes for CASSADGTGRYEQYF.

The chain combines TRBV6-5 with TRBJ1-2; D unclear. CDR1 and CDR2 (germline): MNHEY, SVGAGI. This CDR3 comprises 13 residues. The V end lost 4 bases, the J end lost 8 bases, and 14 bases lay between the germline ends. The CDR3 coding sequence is TGTGCCAGCAGTTTATTAGTCACCAAGGGCTACACCTTC. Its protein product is CASSLLVTKGYTF.

CDR3 protein: CASSAAEGYEQYF. CDR3 sequence (DNA): TGTGCCAGCAGTGCCGCCGAGGGATACGAGCAGTACTTC. The chain couples TRBV6-1 to TRBJ2-4; weak D call: TRBD2 (5 bases). The J call may be incorrect, as the DNA end agrees better with TRBJ2-7. The V gene's germline CDR1 is MNHNS and CDR2 SASEGT. The CDR3 spans 13 residues.

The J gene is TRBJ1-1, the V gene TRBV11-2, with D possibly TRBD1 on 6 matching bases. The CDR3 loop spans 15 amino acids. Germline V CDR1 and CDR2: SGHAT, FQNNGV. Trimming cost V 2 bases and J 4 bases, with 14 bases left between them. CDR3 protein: CASSLLSGARTEAFF. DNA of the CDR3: TGTGCCAGCAGCTTACTTTCGGGGGCTCGCACTGAAGCTTTCTTT.

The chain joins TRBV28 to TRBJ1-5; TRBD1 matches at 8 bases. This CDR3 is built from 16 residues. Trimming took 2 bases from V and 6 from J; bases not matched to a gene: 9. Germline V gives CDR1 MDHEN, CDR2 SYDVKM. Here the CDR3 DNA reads TGTGCCAGCAGTTTACCGGGACAGGTATTGAGTCAGCCCCAGCATTTT. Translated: CASSLPGQVLSQPQHF.

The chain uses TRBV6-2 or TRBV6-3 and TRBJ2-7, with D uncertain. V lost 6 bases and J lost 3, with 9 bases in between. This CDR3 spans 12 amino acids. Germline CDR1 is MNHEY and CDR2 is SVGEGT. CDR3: CASSRNYYEQYF. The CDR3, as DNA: TGTGCCAGCAGCCGGAACTACTACGAGCAGTACTTC.

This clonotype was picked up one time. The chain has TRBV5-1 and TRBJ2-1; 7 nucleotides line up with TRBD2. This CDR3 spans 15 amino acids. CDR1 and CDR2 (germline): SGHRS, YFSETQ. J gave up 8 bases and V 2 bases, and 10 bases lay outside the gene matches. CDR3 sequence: CASSFAAGAVDEQFF. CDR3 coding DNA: TGCGCCAGCAGCTTTGCGGCGGGAGCGGTGGATGAGCAGTTCTTC.

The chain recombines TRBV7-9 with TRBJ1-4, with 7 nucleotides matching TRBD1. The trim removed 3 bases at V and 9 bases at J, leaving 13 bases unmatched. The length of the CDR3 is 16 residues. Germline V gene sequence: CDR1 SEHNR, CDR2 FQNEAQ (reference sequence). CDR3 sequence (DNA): TGTGCCAGCAGCTTGTCGACAGGGAGTCAGGTTCAAAAACTGTTTTTT. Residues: CASSLSTGSQVQKLFF.

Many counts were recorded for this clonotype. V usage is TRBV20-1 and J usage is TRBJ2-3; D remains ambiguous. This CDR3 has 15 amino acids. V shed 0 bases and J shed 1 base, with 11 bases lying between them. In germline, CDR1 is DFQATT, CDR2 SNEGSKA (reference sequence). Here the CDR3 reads CSARDLAVRTDTQYF. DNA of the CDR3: TGCAGTGCTAGAGACCTCGCGGTGCGCACAGATACGCAGTATTTT.

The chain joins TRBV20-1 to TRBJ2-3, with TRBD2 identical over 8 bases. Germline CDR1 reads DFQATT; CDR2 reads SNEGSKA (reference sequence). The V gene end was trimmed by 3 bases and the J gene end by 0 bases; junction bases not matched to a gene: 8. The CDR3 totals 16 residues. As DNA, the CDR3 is TGCAGTGCTAGGGACCAGCGGGGGCTTAGCACAGATACGCAGTATTTT. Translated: CSARDQRGLSTDTQYF.

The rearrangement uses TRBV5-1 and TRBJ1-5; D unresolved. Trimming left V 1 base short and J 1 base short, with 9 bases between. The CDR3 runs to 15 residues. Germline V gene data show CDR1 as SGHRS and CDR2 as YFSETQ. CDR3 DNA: TGCGCCAGCAGCTTGACCCCGGGCAGCAATCAGCCCCAGCATTTT. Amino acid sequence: CASSLTPGSNQPQHF.

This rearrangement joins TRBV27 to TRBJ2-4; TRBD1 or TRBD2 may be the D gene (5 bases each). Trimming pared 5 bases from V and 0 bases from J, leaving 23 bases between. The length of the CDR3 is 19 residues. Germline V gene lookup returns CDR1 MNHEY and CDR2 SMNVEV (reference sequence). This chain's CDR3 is CASSKTSDEGLKAKNIQYF. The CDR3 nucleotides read TGTGCCAGCAGTAAAACCTCTGATGAGGGGCTCAAAGCCAAAAACATTCAGTACTTC.

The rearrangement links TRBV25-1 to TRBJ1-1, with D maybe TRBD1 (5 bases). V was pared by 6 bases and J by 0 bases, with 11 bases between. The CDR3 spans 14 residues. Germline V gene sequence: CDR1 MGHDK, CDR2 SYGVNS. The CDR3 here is CASRETALNTEAFF. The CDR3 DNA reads TGTGCCAGCAGAGAGACAGCATTGAACACTGAAGCTTTCTTT.

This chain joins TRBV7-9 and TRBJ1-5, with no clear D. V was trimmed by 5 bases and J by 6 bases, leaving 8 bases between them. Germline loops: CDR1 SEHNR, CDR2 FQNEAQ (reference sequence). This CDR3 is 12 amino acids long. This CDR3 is CASSPEAQPQHF. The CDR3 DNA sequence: TGTGCCAGCAGCCCGGAGGCTCAGCCCCAGCATTTT.

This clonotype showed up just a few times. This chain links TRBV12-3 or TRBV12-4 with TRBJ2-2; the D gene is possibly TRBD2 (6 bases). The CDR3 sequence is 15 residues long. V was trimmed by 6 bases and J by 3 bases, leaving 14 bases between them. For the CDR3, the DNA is TGTGCCAGCAGGGCGGGACCCCCTGACACCGGGGAGCTGTTTTTT. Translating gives CASRAGPPDTGELFF.

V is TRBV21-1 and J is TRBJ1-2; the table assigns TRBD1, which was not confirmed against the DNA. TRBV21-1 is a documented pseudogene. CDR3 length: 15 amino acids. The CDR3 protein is CASSKAPGQLYGYTF. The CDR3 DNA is TGTGCCAGCAGCAAAGCACCGGGACAGTTATATGGCTACACCTTC.

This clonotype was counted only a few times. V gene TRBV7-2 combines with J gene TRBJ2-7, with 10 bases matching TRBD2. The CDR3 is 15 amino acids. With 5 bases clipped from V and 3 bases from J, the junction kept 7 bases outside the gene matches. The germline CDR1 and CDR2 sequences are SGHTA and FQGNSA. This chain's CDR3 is CASSPLAGAFYEQYF. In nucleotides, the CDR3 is TGTGCCAGCAGCCCCCTAGCGGGGGCGTTCTACGAGCAGTACTTC.

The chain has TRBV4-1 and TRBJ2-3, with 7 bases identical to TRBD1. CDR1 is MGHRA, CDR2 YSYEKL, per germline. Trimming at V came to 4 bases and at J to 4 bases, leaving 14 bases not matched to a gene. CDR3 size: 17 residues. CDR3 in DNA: TGCGCCAGCAGCCTCCTCGAGGGCAGGGGGAGTGCAGATACGCAGTATTTT. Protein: CASSLLEGRGSADTQYF.